Listed here are 20 T cell receptor beta chains from one sample, sequenced in a study of T cell repertoires in aging, cancer and after chemotherapy (dated 2019 in TCRdb). Genomic DNA extracted from peripheral blood, rather than sorted cells or RNA, was used as the source for amplification of TCR beta rearrangements. The sequencer listed for this sample is Illumina MiSeq. Rearranged TRB sequences spanning V, D and J segments were amplified in a multiplex touch-down PCR with a mixed TRB-A/B primer pool. Using fastp trimming at Q25 and MiXCR clonotype assembly, TCRdb reanalyzed the public sequencing data and kept in-frame beta chains. Rows with a matching CDR3 protein are joined into one entry that keeps the most common DNA and genes. In all, the sample holds about 3,500 distinct CDR3 sequences, and roughly 36% of those were seen once. Roughly 50% of the sample lies in the top ten. Sequencing input: blood. The source is a human donor in good health.

On this clonotype itself: A much larger clone lies a single base off, so this may be a read error. This CDR3 is missing its conserved last phenylalanine or tryptophan, likely due to a read error. The chain carries TRBV29-1 and TRBJ2-7; D tentatively fits TRBD1 or TRBD2 (5 bases each). The CDR3 spans 12 residues. V was clipped by 0 bases and J by 5 bases, with 8 bases between them. Germline CDR1 SQVTM, CDR2 ANQGSEA. The DNA of the CDR3 is TGCAGCGTTGAAGATTTGGGGGACGAGCAGTACTTA. This sequence encodes CSVEDLGDEQYL.

The chain links TRBV10-3 to TRBJ1-3; 7 positions match TRBD1. V was pared by 10 bases and J by 7 bases, with 10 bases of the junction left unmatched. The CDR3 covers 13 residues. Germline CDR1 reads ENHRY; CDR2 reads SYGVKD. CDR3 sequence (DNA): TGTGCCAGTACCGGGACAGTCGGGAACACCATATATTTT. Protein product: CASTGTVGNTIYF.

This clonotype appeared a few times. V gene TRBV18 combines with J gene TRBJ2-7, with 11 positions matching TRBD1. CDR1 and CDR2 from the germline V gene are KGHSH and LQKENI. The CDR3 extends over 14 amino acids. The trim removed 3 bases at V and 6 bases at J, leaving 4 bases unmatched. The CDR3 region is CASSPGQGVGEQYF. CDR3 nucleotide sequence: TGTGCCAGCTCACCGGGACAGGGGGTAGGCGAGCAGTACTTC.

In this sample, this clonotype is medium-sized. The chain joins TRBV6-5 to TRBJ2-1, with TRBD1 matching 8 bases. The germline V gene encodes CDR1 MNHEY and CDR2 SVGAGI. The CDR3 consists of 15 residues. Trimming cost V 4 bases and J 3 bases; bases outside gene matches: 5. The CDR3 sequence: CASSFRGLGYNEQFF. CDR3 DNA sequence: TGTGCCAGCAGTTTCAGGGGGCTTGGCTACAATGAGCAGTTCTTC.

V gene TRBV27 combines with J gene TRBJ2-2; possibly TRBD2 for D (6 bases). Trimming left V 4 bases short and J 0 bases short, with 12 bases between. Germline lookup yields CDR1 MNHEY and CDR2 SMNVEV (reference sequence). The CDR3 runs 16 residues. The CDR3 DNA is TGTGCCAGCAGTTCCACCGGGACTGCGAACACCGGGGAGCTGTTTTTT. This codes for CASSSTGTANTGELFF.

The chain combines TRBV7-6 with TRBJ2-5; D call uncertain. Germline V gene data show CDR1 as SGHVS and CDR2 as FNYEAQ. The CDR3 covers 13 residues. V was clipped by 5 bases and J by 7 bases, with 14 bases between them. Here the CDR3 DNA reads TGTGCCAGCAGCGGATACAAGACGAGGACCCAGTACTTC. Translated, it gives CASSGYKTRTQYF. Drawing the rest from reference TRBV7-6 and TRBJ2-5, the complete variable domain is GAGVSQSPRYKVTKRGQDVALRCDPISGHVSLYWYRQALGQGPEFLTYFNYEAQQDKSGLPNDRFSAERPEGSISTLTIQRTEQRDSAMYRCASSGYKTRTQYFGPGTRLLVL.

This clonotype was counted between two and nine times. This sequence joins TRBV6-5 and TRBJ2-3; the match to TRBD2 covers 10 bases. CDR1 and CDR2 (germline): MNHEY, SVGAGI. CDR3 length: 17 residues. Trimming took 0 bases from V and 8 from J; bases not matched to a gene: 11. CDR3 coding DNA: TGTGCCAGCAGTTACTCGGGGCTAGCGGGGGAGCCCGGTACGCAGTATTTT. Translated, it gives CASSYSGLAGEPGTQYF.

This sequence joins TRBV20-1 and TRBJ1-5; 7 bases are shared with TRBD1. The V gene end was trimmed by 3 bases and the J gene end by 3 bases; junction bases not matched to a gene: 8. Germline CDR1 DFQATT, CDR2 SNEGSKA (reference sequence). The CDR3 consists of 15 residues. The CDR3 DNA is TGCAGTGCTAGGTCACACAGGGGCCCCAATCAGCCCCAGCATTTT. This sequence encodes CSARSHRGPNQPQHF.

This clonotype was picked up a small number of times. V usage is TRBV6-2 or TRBV6-3 and J usage is TRBJ2-7; no reliable D call. CDR3 size: 12 residues. V was shortened by 1 base and J by 0 bases, with 1 base between the two germline ends. Germline V lookup: CDR1 MNHEY, CDR2 SVGEGT. CDR3 DNA sequence: TGTGCCAGCAGTTACTACTCCTACGAGCAGTACTTC. Protein: CASSYYSYEQYF.

The chain links TRBV15 to TRBJ2-7, with TRBD1 matching over 7 bases. The CDR3 contains 13 residues. CDR1 LNHNV and CDR2 YYDKDF come from the germline V gene (reference sequence). Unmatched junction bases numbered 0, after V lost 1 base and J lost 3 bases. For the CDR3, the DNA is TGTGCCACCAGCAGAGGGGACAGCTACGAGCAGTACTTC. Amino acid sequence: CATSRGDSYEQYF.

The genes are TRBV18 and TRBJ1-6; the D gene is possibly TRBD1 (5 bases). Trimming removed 8 bases at V and 2 bases at J, with 22 bases between. CDR1 and CDR2 (germline): KGHSH, LQKENI. The CDR3 is 18 amino acids. DNA of the CDR3: TGTGCCAGCAGCCAAGATAGGGCAGGGAGCGCCTATAATTCACCCCTCCACTTT. It translates to CASSQDRAGSAYNSPLHF.

CDR3 DNA sequence: TGTGCCAGCAGTGGGGATACCGGGGAGCTGTTTTTT. Encoded protein: CASSGDTGELFF. V gene TRBV6-2 or TRBV6-3 combines with J gene TRBJ2-2; D gene unclear. Germline assignment: CDR1 MNHEY and CDR2 SVGEGT. The ends were cut back, 5 bases at V and 5 bases at J, with 6 bases in the middle. The CDR3 is made up of 12 amino acids.

By sample share, this clonotype is medium-sized. The chain uses TRBV19 and TRBJ2-3; D is perhaps TRBD1 (5 bases). Germline V CDR1 and CDR2: LNHDA, SQIVND (reference sequence). The CDR3 has 13 residues. V lost 7 bases and J lost 1, with 9 bases in between. CDR3 region: CASIGRGTDTQYF. CDR3 DNA: TGTGCCAGTATAGGCAGGGGCACAGATACGCAGTATTTT.

This clonotype was seen only once. The J gene is TRBJ1-1, the V gene TRBV5-4; no clear D gene. Trimming cost V 1 base and J 6 bases, with 16 bases left between them. The CDR3 covers 15 residues. Looked up from germline, CDR1 is SGHNT and CDR2 is YYREEE (reference sequence). CDR3 DNA sequence: TGTGCCAGCAGCTTGTTGGGAAGCTTTAACGCTGAAGCTTTCTTT. Its translation: CASSLLGSFNAEAFF. The full variable domain, its missing parts supplied by reference TRBV5-4 and TRBJ1-1, is ETGVTQSPTHLIKTRGQQVTLRCSSQSGHNTVSWYQQALGQGPQFIFQYYREEENGRGNFPPRFSGLQFPNYSSELNVNALELDDSALYLCASSLLGSFNAEAFFGQGTRLTVV.

This chain joins TRBV19 and TRBJ1-1, with TRBD1 as a possible D gene (5 bases). The CDR3 is made up of 14 amino acids. With 10 bases removed from V and 0 bases from J, the gap between germline ends came to 15 bases. Germline V gene sequence: CDR1 LNHDA, CDR2 SQIVND (reference sequence). CDR3 protein: CATSRGTMNTEAFF. In DNA, the CDR3 is TGTGCCACCTCGAGGGGAACCATGAACACTGAAGCTTTCTTT.

The CDR3 DNA reads TGTGCCAGCAGTGTGGACAGGTCCAACTATGGCTACACCTTC. Translation: CASSVDRSNYGYTF. The chain recombines TRBV6-1 with TRBJ1-2; TRBD1 agrees at 7 bases. V dropped 4 bases and J dropped 2; count of bases not matched to a gene: 4. This CDR3 region has 14 residues. Germline CDR1 reads MNHNS; CDR2 reads SASEGT.

To note about this clonotype: A junction end diverges from the germline sequence, so it may reflect a read error. This chain uses TRBV4-3 with TRBJ1-2; 8 nucleotides align to TRBD1. This CDR3 has 15 amino acids. Per germline, CDR1 LGHNA and CDR2 YSLEER. The CDR3 protein is CASSPLTGVVDGYTF. In DNA form, the CDR3 reads TGTGCCAGCAGCCCCTTGACAGGGGTGGTGGATGGCTACACCTTC.

In its sample, this clonotype was seen a few times. The chain joins TRBV13 to TRBJ2-7, with 11 bases that match TRBD2. The germline V gene encodes CDR1 PRHDT and CDR2 FYEKMQ (reference sequence). The CDR3 is 16 residues long. After removal of 4 bases from V and 0 bases from J, the junction contained 5 bases not matched to a gene. CDR3 nucleotide sequence: TGTGCCAGCAGCTCACTGGGACTAGCGGCCTCCTACGAGCAGTACTTC. Encoded protein: CASSSLGLAASYEQYF.

In its sample, this clonotype was seen a few times. The V call is TRBV5-4, the J call TRBJ2-3, with 8 bases that match TRBD2. CDR1 is SGHNT and CDR2 is YYREEE in the germline V gene (reference sequence). CDR3 size: 15 residues. J was trimmed by 0 bases and V by 9 bases; bases with no gene match: 9. The CDR3 loop reads CATQRGGGSTDTQYF. CDR3 coding DNA: TGTGCCACCCAAAGGGGCGGGGGGAGCACAGATACGCAGTATTTT.

By its share, this clonotype is medium-sized. V gene TRBV12-3 or TRBV12-4 combines with J gene TRBJ2-2; no clear D. The CDR3 spans 13 residues. V dropped 1 base and J dropped 7 bases, with 7 bases sitting between them. The CDR3 DNA sequence: TGTGCCAGCAGTTTAGGGTTGGGCGGGGAGCTGTTTTTT. This codes for CASSLGLGGELFF.